Listed below are T cell receptor beta chains from one sample, sequenced in a study of cytomegalovirus exposure and HLA in healthy donors. Some clones are missing from TCRdb's copy, which holds only in-frame ones; the method was immunoSEQ multiplex PCR. The sample shows about 350,000 clones, about nine tenths of them seen only once. The sequenced material came from PBMCs. The source is a woman aged 25 to 39 in good health and CMV-seropositive. Both conserved end residues are part of each CDR3. The D gene is left open where the match is weak. Size is omitted from some rows. Given values are once, few, many or a class for expanded clones.

>TRBJ2-1|TRBD2|TRBV5-1|NA
TGCGCCAGCAGCCCGGGACTAGCGGGATTTGGGGAGCAGTTCTTC
CASSPGLAGFGEQFF
>TRBJ1-1|NA|TRBV12-2|once
TGTGCAAGTCGCTCCTTCAACCCCCGACAGACGAACACTGAAGCTTTCTTT
CASRSFNPRQTNTEAFF
>TRBJ2-7|TRBD2|TRBV4-2|NA
TGTGCCAGCAGCCAAGCCGAGCCACTAGCGAGCTACGAGCAGTACTTC
CASSQAEPLASYEQYF
>TRBJ1-6|NA|TRBV6-4|NA
TGTGCCAGCAGTGACAGGGGCCTTTGGGGTTCACCCCTCCACTTT
CASSDRGLWGSPLHF
>TRBJ2-1|TRBD1|TRBV6-5|NA
TGTGCCAGCAGTTACGGGACAGGGGACTACAATGAGCAGTTCTTC
CASSYGTGDYNEQFF
>TRBJ2-7|TRBD1|TRBV27|NA
TGTGCCAGCAGTTGGGGGACAGGGGGCTACGAGCAGTACTTC
CASSWGTGGYEQYF
>TRBJ2-7|NA|TRBV6-5|NA
TGTGCCAGCAGTTACTCGAATGTGGGGATTACCTACGAGCAGTACTTC
CASSYSNVGITYEQYF
>TRBJ1-1|NA|TRBV5-4|once
TGTGCCAGCAGCTGGATTGGGGGGGTGAACACTGAAGCTTTCTTT
CASSWIGGVNTEAFF
>TRBJ2-2|NA|TRBV6-1|NA
TGTGCCAGCTGGGCAAGCACCGGGGAGCTGTTTTTT
CASWASTGELFF
>TRBJ1-5|NA|TRBV19|NA
TGTGCCAGTACCCAAGTAGGGAGGCATCAGCCCCAGCATTTT
CASTQVGRHQPQHF
>TRBJ2-5|NA|TRBV28|NA
TGTGCCAGCAGTTTAAACGTGCAAAGAACCGTGACCCAGTACTTC
CASSLNVQRTVTQYF
>TRBJ2-2|TRBD1|TRBV11-3|few
TGTGCCAGCAGCTCGGGACAGACGAACACCGGGGAGCTGTTTTTT
CASSSGQTNTGELFF
>TRBJ2-7|TRBD1|TRBV27|NA
TGTGCCAGCAGGTCAAGGACAGGCGGAGGTGGTTACGAGCAGTACTTC
CASRSRTGGGGYEQYF
>TRBJ2-7|NA|TRBV5-6|NA
TGTGCCAGCAGCTTGGGTGGGCGTGGCAGGGAGTCGTACGAGCAGTACTTC
CASSLGGRGRESYEQYF
>TRBJ2-7|NA|TRBV28|few
TGTGCCAGCCCACCTCCGGGACAATTTCCCTACGAGCAGTACTTC
CASPPPGQFPYEQYF
>TRBJ2-7|TRBD2|TRBV29-1|NA
TGCAGCGTCAGGACTAGCGGGAGGTACGAGCAGTACTTC
CSVRTSGRYEQYF
>TRBJ1-6|NA|TRBV30|NA
TGTGCCTGGAGTGTACCGAGTTATAATTCACCCCTCCACTTT
CAWSVPSYNSPLHF
>TRBJ2-2|NA|TRBV2|few
TGTGCCAGCAGGACAGTGTCCGGGGAGCTGTTTTTT
CASRTVSGELFF
>TRBJ2-7|NA|TRBV7-3|few
TGTGCCAGCAGCTTAACGGTCGATCACGAGCAGTACTTC
CASSLTVDHEQYF
>TRBJ2-7|TRBD2|TRBV6-1|NA
TGTGCCAGCTCGGGGGGCGAGCAGTACTTC
CASSGGEQYF
>TRBJ2-7|TRBD1|TRBV7-6|NA
TGTGCCAGCAGCTCCGGGACAGGGGGGGTCAACGAGCAGTACTTC
CASSSGTGGVNEQYF
>TRBJ1-2|NA|TRBV19|NA
TGTGCCAGTAGTATTAACAACTACTATGGCTACACCTTC
CASSINNYYGYTF
>TRBJ2-5|NA|TRBV19|NA
TGTGCCAGTAGTATATTGGGCAGCTCGGAAGAGACCCAGTACTTC
CASSILGSSEETQYF
>TRBJ2-7|TRBD2|TRBV15|NA
TGTGCCACCAGCAGAGAGTCGGGGGGCTCCTACGAGCAGTACTTC
CATSRESGGSYEQYF
>TRBJ1-2|TRBD1|TRBV7-9|NA
TGTGCCAGCAGCTTAGCCGCTGGGACAGGGGGCACTGGCTACACCTTC
CASSLAAGTGGTGYTF
>TRBJ1-1|NA|TRBV5-1|NA
TGCGCCAGCAGCTTGGGCTGGGAGAACACTGAAGCTTTCTTT
CASSLGWENTEAFF
>TRBJ2-1|NA|TRBV25-1|NA
TGTGCCAGCAGTGTGGAGGGAGGCAGCTCCTACAATGAGCAGTTCTTC
CASSVEGGSSYNEQFF
>TRBJ2-2|TRBD1|TRBV18|NA
TGTGCCAGCTCACCACGGACAGGGAACACCGGGGAGCTGTTTTTT
CASSPRTGNTGELFF
>TRBJ2-1|TRBD2|TRBV11-1|few
TGTGCCAGCAGCCTAGCGGGAAGTGATGAGCAGTTCTTC
CASSLAGSDEQFF
>TRBJ2-1|TRBD2|TRBV6-4|NA
TGTGCCAGCAGTCTAGCGGGGGGGCCATTCAATGAGCAGTTCTTC
CASSLAGGPFNEQFF
>TRBJ2-7|TRBD1|TRBV11-1|NA
TGTGCCAGCAGCTTCGGGACAGGGTTGATTTACGAGCAGTACTTC
CASSFGTGLIYEQYF
>TRBJ1-1|TRBD1|TRBV29-1|NA
TGCAGCGTCGGACAGGGGGCCCAGTGGGGCACTGAAGCTTTCTTT
CSVGQGAQWGTEAFF
>TRBJ2-3|NA|TRBV5-1|once
TGCGCCAGCAGCTTGGTGGGCGATACGCAGTATTTT
CASSLVGDTQYF
>TRBJ2-1|NA|TRBV7-2|NA
TGTGCCAGCAGCTCGGCTCTAGCAGGTGAGCAGTTCTTC
CASSSALAGEQFF
>TRBJ1-1|NA|TRBV7-3|few
TGTGCCAGCAGCTTAGGGACGAACACTGAAGCTTTCTTT
CASSLGTNTEAFF
>TRBJ2-1|TRBD2|TRBV7-7|NA
TGTGCCAGCAGCTTAAGCGGGACTACTCTTGAGCAGTTCTTC
CASSLSGTTLEQFF
>TRBJ1-2|TRBD1|TRBV19|few
TGTGCCAGTGGACAGGGATTAGGCTACACCTTC
CASGQGLGYTF
>TRBJ2-1|NA|TRBV19|once
TGTGCCAGTAGTGAGCGGGTTGCCTACAATGAGCAGTTCTTC
CASSERVAYNEQFF
>TRBJ1-4|NA|TRBV5-8|once
TGTGCCAGCAGCTTGGCAAAAGGGACTACGCTGTTTTTT
CASSLAKGTTLFF
>TRBJ2-7|TRBD1|TRBV2|NA
TGTGCCAGCAGTGAACGGACAGGGGGGTCCTACGAGCAGTACTTC
CASSERTGGSYEQYF
>TRBJ2-2|NA|TRBV6-1|NA
TGTGCCAGCAGTGAAGGCACACCGAACACCGGGGAGCTGTTTTTT
CASSEGTPNTGELFF
>TRBJ2-1|TRBD1|TRBV7-6|NA
TGTGCCAGCAGCAAATTTATCGACCGGGACAGCTACAATGAGCAGTTCTTC
CASSKFIDRDSYNEQFF
>TRBJ2-7|TRBD1|TRBV7-3|few
TGTGCCAGCAGCGAGACAGGGACCTCCTACGAGCAGTACTTC
CASSETGTSYEQYF
>TRBJ1-1|NA|TRBV14|few
TGTGCCAGCAGCCAAGCAAGGCACACTGAAGCTTTCTTT
CASSQARHTEAFF
>TRBJ2-7|NA|TRBV28|NA
TGTGCCAGCAGCCCCGTTCCCAGCTACGAGCAGTACTTC
CASSPVPSYEQYF
>TRBJ2-7|NA|TRBV6-5|once
TGTGCCAGCAGTTATGCCCGGACAGGAGGGTACTACGAGCAGTACTTC
CASSYARTGGYYEQYF
>TRBJ1-1|NA|TRBV9|NA
TGTGCCAGCAGCGTAGCTGCGAGGCAGACGAACACTGAAGCTTTCTTT
CASSVAARQTNTEAFF
>TRBJ2-7|TRBD2|TRBV7-8|NA
TGTGCCAGCAGCTTAGTGACGGGACTAGCTTCTTACGAGCAGTACTTC
CASSLVTGLASYEQYF
>TRBJ1-1|NA|TRBV19|few
TGTGCCAGTAGTACACAGATGAACACTGAAGCTTTCTTT
CASSTQMNTEAFF
>TRBJ2-1|TRBD2|TRBV9|NA
TGTGCCAGCAATTGGCGGGGGTACAATGAGCAGTTCTTC
CASNWRGYNEQFF
>TRBJ2-1|NA|TRBV9|NA
TGTGCCAGCAGCGCCCTCGCGGGGAGGTGGCAGAAAGCCTCGAATGAGCAGTTCTTC
CASSALAGRWQKASNEQFF
>TRBJ1-3|TRBD1|TRBV4-3|NA
TGCGCCAGCAGCGGGACAGCCCTCTCTGGAAACACCATATATTTT
CASSGTALSGNTIYF
>TRBJ1-2|NA|TRBV4-3|NA
TGCGCCAGCAGCCAAGAGTCAACCGGGGTCTATGGCTACACCTTC
CASSQESTGVYGYTF
>TRBJ2-2|NA|TRBV5-1|NA
TGCGCCAGCAGCTTAGGCAACGCGAACACCGGGGAGCTGTTTTTT
CASSLGNANTGELFF
>TRBJ1-1|NA|TRBV6-6|NA
TGTGCCAGCAGGAACACTGAAGCTTTCTTT
CASRNTEAFF